The rows below give T cell receptor beta chains drawn from one sample of a study of cytomegalovirus exposure and HLA in healthy donors. Method: immunoSEQ multiplex PCR; TCRdb's copy keeps in-frame clones and lacks some. The table has tens of thousands of clones, 70% to 85% seen once. Sequencing used PBMCs. These receptors came from a man in his fifties in good health and CMV-seropositive. Each CDR3 is given with its conserved first and last residue. The order of the fields is clone size, V gene, J gene, D gene, CDR3 length, CDR3 protein, CDR3 DNA. The D gene is left open where the match is weak. Rows give clone size only sometimes, using once, few, many, or a class for an expanded clone.

>-|TRBV4-1|TRBJ2-7|-|15
CASSQVLQGTYEQYF
TGCGCCAGCAGCCAAGTCCTCCAGGGTACCTACGAGCAGTACTTC
>-|TRBV27|TRBJ1-1|-|12
CASSRHGQQAFF
TGTGCCAGCAGCCGCCACGGACAGCAAGCTTTCTTT
>once|TRBV11-3|TRBJ2-1|-|13
CASRGLRGNEQFF
TGTGCCAGCAGAGGGCTGCGGGGCAATGAGCAGTTCTTC
>-|TRBV10-3|TRBJ2-3|TRBD2|18
CAISESKSQRESPDTQYF
TGTGCCATCAGTGAGTCGAAGTCACAGCGGGAGTCCCCAGATACGCAGTATTTT
>-|TRBV11-3|TRBJ1-1|-|13
CASSLPTEIEAFF
TGTGCCAGCAGCCTACCGACGGAGATTGAAGCTTTCTTT
>-|TRBV7-7|TRBJ2-3|-|15
CASSLGRSSTDTQYF
TGTGCCAGCAGCTTAGGTCGGTCTAGCACAGATACGCAGTATTTT
>-|TRBV7-3|TRBJ2-3|-|14
CASSLLAGTDTQYF
TGTGCCAGCAGCTTACTAGCAGGCACAGATACGCAGTATTTT
>-|TRBV5-4|TRBJ2-1|TRBD1|16
CASSLVGRDRGNEQFF
TGTGCCAGCAGCTTGGTGGGCCGGGACAGGGGGAATGAGCAGTTCTTC
>-|TRBV6-6|TRBJ1-1|TRBD1|14
CASSRTGVNTEAFF
TGTGCCAGCAGCAGGACAGGGGTTAACACTGAAGCTTTCTTT
>-|TRBV18|TRBJ1-4|TRBD1|14
CASSPGQGDEKLFF
TGTGCCAGCTCCCCAGGACAGGGGGATGAAAAACTGTTTTTT
>-|TRBV29-1|TRBJ1-1|-|14
CSVLPVTGIAEAFF
TGCAGCGTCCTCCCAGTAACGGGGATCGCTGAAGCTTTCTTT
>-|TRBV6-1|TRBJ2-5|-|15
CASSEVHEGQETQYF
TGTGCCAGCAGTGAAGTCCATGAGGGACAAGAGACCCAGTACTTC
>-|TRBV9|TRBJ1-2|-|16
CASSPRQTLLDYGYTF
TGTGCCAGCAGCCCTCGACAGACACTATTAGACTATGGCTACACCTTC
>-|TRBV5-1|TRBJ2-7|-|13
CASSIAATYEQYF
TGCGCCAGCTCCATAGCGGCTACCTACGAGCAGTACTTC
>-|TRBV5-1|TRBJ2-1|TRBD2|12
CASSRGDNEQFF
TGCGCCAGCAGCCGGGGGGACAATGAGCAGTTCTTC
>-|TRBV13|TRBJ2-1|TRBD2|16
CASSPRLAGVDNEQFF
TGTGCCAGCAGCCCCAGACTAGCGGGAGTCGACAATGAGCAGTTCTTC
>-|TRBV20-1|TRBJ1-1|-|11
CSATEESEAFF
TGCAGTGCTACAGAAGAGTCTGAAGCTTTCTTT
>-|TRBV19|TRBJ2-6|-|15
CASSPVRSGANGLTF
TGTGCCAGTAGTCCGGTCCGTAGTGGGGCCAACGGCCTGACTTTC
>-|TRBV19|TRBJ1-2|TRBD1|15
CASSVSTGEYYGYTF
TGTGCCAGTAGTGTATCGACAGGGGAATACTATGGCTACACCTTC
>-|TRBV30|TRBJ1-1|-|14
CAATIFAAYGEAFF
TGTGCCGCCACTATCTTCGCTGCATATGGTGAAGCTTTCTTT
>once|TRBV30|TRBJ2-5|-|15
CAWSALSGGMETQYF
TGTGCCTGGAGCGCTTTGTCAGGGGGGATGGAGACCCAGTACTTC
>few|TRBV30|TRBJ2-7|TRBD2|14
CAWSFGGSLYEQYF
TGTGCCTGGAGTTTCGGCGGGAGTCTCTACGAGCAGTACTTC
>-|TRBV7-9|TRBJ2-3|TRBD2|18
CASSPPGLAGWGLDTQYF
TGTGCCAGCAGCCCTCCCGGACTAGCGGGATGGGGGCTCGATACGCAGTATTTT
>-|TRBV11-2|TRBJ2-7|-|16
CASSSPRTERFYEQYF
TGTGCCAGCAGCTCCCCGAGGACAGAACGGTTCTACGAGCAGTACTTC
>-|TRBV19|TRBJ2-1|TRBD2|14
CASRAGGPNNEQFF
TGTGCCAGTAGAGCGGGAGGTCCTAACAATGAGCAGTTCTTC
>-|TRBV7-2|TRBJ1-1|-|15
CASSLAGVSYTEAFF
TGTGCCAGCAGCTTAGCAGGGGTTTCTTACACTGAAGCTTTCTTT
>-|TRBV28|TRBJ2-2|TRBD1|15
CASSVPQGANGELFF
TGTGCCAGCAGTGTACCACAGGGGGCCAACGGGGAGCTGTTTTTT
>-|TRBV10-3|TRBJ2-7|-|12
CAISEGIYEQYF
TGTGCCATCAGTGAGGGTATCTACGAGCAGTACTTC
>-|TRBV13|TRBJ1-3|-|21
CASSLPAFPTGPSSSGNTIYF
TGTGCCAGCAGTTTGCCTGCGTTCCCGACAGGTCCAAGCTCCTCTGGAAACACCATATATTTT
>-|TRBV7-2|TRBJ2-3|TRBD2|15
CASSLGLEETDTQYF
TGTGCCAGCAGCTTGGGACTAGAGGAAACAGATACGCAGTATTTT
>-|TRBV5-1|TRBJ1-6|TRBD1|15
CASSLEPGGNSPLHF
TGCGCCAGCAGCTTGGAGCCAGGGGGCAATTCACCCCTCCACTTT
>few|TRBV4-3|TRBJ1-1|-|16
CASSQEYGTTNTEAFF
TGCGCCAGCAGCCAAGAATACGGGACAACGAACACTGAAGCTTTCTTT
>-|TRBV5-1|TRBJ2-7|-|12
CASSLQGYEQYF
TGCGCCAGCAGCTTGCAGGGCTACGAGCAGTACTTC
>-|TRBV10-3|TRBJ2-7|-|11
CATTNAYEQYF
TGTGCCACGACTAACGCCTACGAGCAGTACTTC
>-|TRBV20-1|TRBJ1-3|-|11
CSADRGNTIYF
TGCAGTGCTGACAGGGGAAACACCATATATTTT
>-|TRBV11-3|TRBJ2-7|TRBD1|16
CASSRSWDRDSYEQYF
TGTGCCAGCAGCCGATCGTGGGACAGGGACTCCTACGAGCAGTACTTC
>-|TRBV7-9|TRBJ1-2|-|14
CSSSLGLDGYGYTF
TGTTCCAGCAGCCTAGGACTAGACGGGTATGGCTACACCTTC
>-|TRBV6-4|TRBJ2-3|-|15
CASSKNLTPLDTQYF
TGTGCCAGCAGTAAGAATCTAACCCCACTAGATACGCAGTATTTT
>-|TRBV19|TRBJ2-7|TRBD2|16
CASSPRTSGRIYEQYF
TGTGCCAGTAGTCCGAGGACTAGCGGGAGAATCTACGAGCAGTACTTC
>-|TRBV7-7|TRBJ2-5|-|17
CASSLAGRAVGQETQYF
TGTGCTAGCAGCTTGGCTGGCCGGGCGGTGGGGCAGGAGACCCAGTACTTC
>-|TRBV5-1|TRBJ1-6|TRBD1|16
CASKPRQGGHNSPLHF
TGCGCCAGCAAACCACGACAGGGCGGTCATAATTCACCCCTCCACTTT
>-|TRBV27|TRBJ2-1|-|13
CASSLGRVNEQFF
TGTGCCAGCAGTTTAGGCAGGGTGAATGAGCAGTTCTTC
>few|TRBV20-1|TRBJ2-5|TRBD2|11
CSANRAGGVHF
TGCAGTGCTAACCGGGCGGGAGGGGTCCACTTC
>-|TRBV30|TRBJ1-2|TRBD1|12
CAWSWDSYGYTF
TGTGCCTGGTCCTGGGACAGCTATGGCTACACCTTC
>-|TRBV19|TRBJ2-4|TRBD2|17
CASSIQLAGGSKNIQYF
TGTGCCAGTAGTATACAGCTAGCGGGAGGGTCCAAAAACATTCAGTACTTC
>-|TRBV6-5|TRBJ1-2|-|14
CASSTIGFVHGYTF
TGTGCCAGCAGCACTATTGGGTTTGTGCATGGCTACACCTTC
>-|TRBV10-3|TRBJ1-1|-|14
CAISVGHTNAEAFF
TGTGCCATCAGTGTTGGACACACGAACGCTGAAGCTTTCTTT
>-|TRBV7-9|TRBJ2-2|-|15
CASSFGTVNTGELFF
TGTGCCAGCAGCTTTGGCACCGTGAACACCGGGGAGCTGTTTTTT
>-|TRBV29-1|TRBJ1-3|-|15
CSVRGPGFSGNTIYF
TGCAGCGTACGAGGTCCGGGGTTTTCTGGAAACACCATATATTTT
>-|TRBV9|TRBJ2-1|TRBD2|15
CASSLLAGSYNEQFF
TGTGCCAGCAGCTTACTAGCGGGGTCCTACAATGAGCAGTTCTTC
>-|TRBV5-5|TRBJ2-5|-|13
CASSPHSQETQYF
TGTGCCAGCAGCCCCCATTCCCAAGAGACCCAGTACTTC
>once|TRBV27|TRBJ1-5|-|14
CASSLVRANQPQHF
TGTGCCAGCAGTTTAGTGCGGGCCAATCAGCCCCAGCATTTT
>-|TRBV7-2|TRBJ1-5|TRBD1|13
CASSRDRNQPQHF
TGTGCCAGCAGCCGGGACAGAAATCAGCCCCAGCATTTT
>few|TRBV5-4|TRBJ2-4|-|14
CASSLPTAGNSQYF
TGTGCCAGCAGCCTACCTACGGCAGGGAACAGTCAGTACTTC
>-|TRBV5-8|TRBJ2-3|TRBD1|17
CASSYSRGLRPTDTQYF
TGTGCCAGCAGCTACAGCAGGGGGCTGAGGCCCACAGATACGCAGTATTTT
>-|TRBV19|TRBJ2-1|TRBD2|21
CASAKLLLGGREEHSYNEQFF
TGTGCCAGTGCGAAGCTCCTACTTGGCGGGAGGGAAGAACACTCCTACAATGAGCAGTTCTTC
>-|TRBV27|TRBJ2-7|TRBD2|16
CASSPKLAGVSYEQYF
TGTGCCAGCAGTCCCAAATTAGCGGGGGTTTCCTACGAGCAGTACTTC
>-|TRBV7-2|TRBJ2-1|TRBD2|14
CASSLTGGVNEQFF
TGTGCCAGCAGCTTAACGGGAGGGGTCAATGAGCAGTTCTTC
>-|TRBV9|TRBJ1-4|-|13
CASSGPHGEKLFF
TGTGCCAGCAGCGGTCCTCACGGTGAAAAACTGTTTTTT